The clone carrying this T cell receptor (beta chain) was seen more than once but under ten times. V was clipped by 0 bases and J by 3 bases, with 12 bases between them. Germline V lookup: CDR1 MNHEY, CDR2 SMNVEV (reference sequence). This CDR3 is built from 16 residues. This entry comes from a study of response to subunit inactivated influenza vaccine. TCRdb re-derived calls from the RT-PCR reads in MiXCR, one entry per CDR3 protein. In the table there are approximately 730,000 distinct CDR3 sequences, roughly 14% of which are singletons. The J gene is TRBJ1-5, the V gene TRBV27; D remains ambiguous. This TCR derives from a man aged 50-60 years who received an inactivated influenza vaccine. The material sequenced was PBMCs from blood, taken about 14 days before vaccination. The CDR3 is CASSLSWQPSNQPQHF. The CDR3 region has the DNA TGTGCCAGCAGTTTATCCTGGCAGCCTTCCAATCAGCCCCAGCATTTT.